The T cell receptor (beta chain) under discussion was sequenced for a study of T-cell memory formation after mild COVID-19. For the study at large: In these data, TCR clusters were largely donor specific. General study results and limits: Later expanders leaned CD4+, whereas day 15 to 85 contracting clones were balanced CD4/CD8. The authors left the SARS-CoV-2 specificity of second-wave clones peaking on day 37 unconfirmed.

Turning to this clonotype: Antigen specificity is unknown.

TCRdb re-called the 5' RACE reads through MiXCR, storing one row per CDR3 protein. In the table there are about 160,000 distinct CDR3 sequences, around a third of which are singletons. Sequencing was done on a sample of PBMCs or a T cell subset sorted from them (not recorded which). This receptor was obtained from an adult woman who had mild COVID-19 (a few samples of this study predate the infection). Cell type and time point are not known.

CDR3 nucleotides: TGTGCCAGCAGTCGGACGGGAACTGAAGCTTTCTTT. Its protein is CASSRTGTEAFF. The chain links TRBV27 to TRBJ1-1; D gene uncertain. Deletions cut 5 bases from V and 5 bases from J, with 9 bases between. Germline values: CDR1 MNHEY, CDR2 SMNVEV (reference sequence). This CDR3 spans 12 amino acids.